This T cell receptor beta chain was sequenced in a study of cytomegalovirus exposure and HLA in healthy donors. At the level of the study: A data release that came early held approximately 85 million unique TCRs from HLA-typed donors. The study's findings and limits: Later findings reportedly placed an Asian-associated ancestry cluster below the approximately 670-donor mean for N-insertions.

Amplification used 60 Vbeta primers and 13 Jbeta primers. Sequencing was performed with immunoSEQ multiplex PCR; in TCRdb, only in-frame clones are kept and a portion is missing. The sample contains around 200,000 clones, 80% to 90% of which appear only once. Each of the donors was a healthy bone marrow donor. When sampled, the donors appeared nominally healthy, though they likely had unrecorded immune exposures. V gave up 4 bases and J gave up 5 bases, with 11 bases separating them. This CDR3 is 13 amino acids long. Germline CDR1 and CDR2: SGHTA and FQGNSA. Worth noting for this clone: What it recognizes is unknown.

This TCR was recovered from a girl aged 2-9 years in good health and CMV-seropositive. The specimen was PBMCs. The V and J genes are TRBV7-2 and TRBJ2-5; no firm D call. The CDR3 DNA reads TGTGCCAGCAGCTCCCCCCGCAGGGAGACCCAGTACTTC. It translates to CASSSPRRETQYF.